The text below deals with one T cell receptor beta chain. The junction and the germline gene differ at one end; a read error may be behind it. The data stem from a study of cytomegalovirus exposure and HLA in healthy donors. Primers: 60 Vbeta forward and 13 Jbeta reverse. Data came from immunoSEQ multiplex PCR; TCRdb stores just in-frame clones and leaves some out. Here the sample spans some 170,000 clones, about two thirds being singletons. Germline V lookup: CDR1 MNHNY, CDR2 SVGAGI (reference sequence). The CDR3 has 15 residues. The rearrangement uses TRBV6-6 and TRBJ2-3; D possibly corresponds to TRBD2 (6 bases). The sample was PBMCs. The sequence came from a human donor in good health. The CDR3 protein is CAGSYSFGGTDTQYF. The CDR3 DNA reads as TGTGCCGGCAGTTACTCGTTTGGCGGGACTGATACGCAGTATTTT.